The next 27 T cell receptor beta chains were all read from a single sample in a study of T cell responses to AZD1222 COVID-19 vaccine. Here immunoSEQ multiplex PCR was the method, and the copy in TCRdb shows in-frame clones only, minus some. The sample contains 150,000 to 180,000 clones, 90% of which appear only once. Sample: peripheral blood, taken 28 days after the second AZD1222 dose. Receptors originate from an adult who received the AZD1222 COVID-19 vaccine.

V usage is TRBV9 and J usage is TRBJ1-2; D unresolved. Germline CDR1 is SGDLS and CDR2 is YYNGEE. The CDR3 sequence is 14 residues long. V gave up 0 bases and J gave up 2 bases, with 8 bases separating them. Written as DNA, the CDR3 is TGTGCCAGCAGCGTAGAGGGCGGGAACTATGGCTACACCTTC. It specifies CASSVEGGNYGYTF.

This clone has only one observation. The chain has TRBV2 and TRBJ2-7, with D possibly matching TRBD1 (6 bases). The length of the CDR3 is 14 residues. With 7 bases removed from V and 2 bases from J, the gap between germline ends came to 15 bases. CDR1 and CDR2 (germline): SNHLY, FYNNEI. The CDR3 DNA reads TGTGCCAGCATCTGGGACACTACCACCTACGAGCAGTACTTC. Amino acids: CASIWDTTTYEQYF. The whole variable domain, filled in from reference TRBV2 and TRBJ2-7, reads EPEVTQTPSHQVTQMGQEVILRCVPISNHLYFYWYRQILGQKVEFLVSFYNNEISEKSEIFDDQFSVERPDGSNFTLKIRSTKLEDSAMYFCASIWDTTTYEQYFGPGTRLTVT.

The V gene is TRBV9, the J gene TRBJ2-2; tentative D call: TRBD1 (6 bases). V gave up 8 bases and J gave up 2 bases, with 10 bases separating them. Germline V CDR1 and CDR2: SGDLS, YYNGEE. The CDR3 has 13 residues. The CDR3 nucleotides are TGTGCCAGTACACAGGGAAACACCGGGGAGCTGTTTTTT. As protein: CASTQGNTGELFF.

CDR3 nucleotide sequence: TGCGCCAGCAGCCCTACTAGCGGCACAGATACGCAGTATTTT. It is translated as CASSPTSGTDTQYF. The chain employs TRBV5-1 and TRBJ2-3, with 7 bases fitting TRBD2. Germline V CDR1 and CDR2: SGHRS, YFSETQ. The CDR3 consists of 14 residues. Trimming cost V 4 bases and J 1 base; bases outside gene matches: 3.

The rearrangement joins TRBV11-2 to TRBJ2-3; D is unclear. V shed 5 bases and J shed 6 bases, with 9 bases lying between them. The CDR3 has 12 amino acids. In germline, CDR1 is SGHAT, CDR2 FQNNGV. CDR3 residues: CASSQLSDTQYF. The CDR3, as DNA: TGTGCCAGCAGCCAACTTTCGGATACGCAGTATTTT.

The V and J genes are TRBV7-2 and TRBJ1-4, with a weak D call TRBD1 (6 bases). The CDR3 runs 16 residues. Germline V lookup: CDR1 SGHTA, CDR2 FQGNSA. V lost 1 base to trimming and J lost 8 bases, with 17 bases between them. For the CDR3, the DNA is TGTGCCAGCAGCTTAGGATACAGGGCCCTCGGGGAAAAACTGTTTTTT. Translation gives CASSLGYRALGEKLFF.

The chain carries TRBV5-1 and TRBJ1-1; the D is unclear. CDR1 and CDR2 (germline): SGHRS, YFSETQ. The germline V and J ends were trimmed by 3 bases and 4 bases, with 16 bases remaining between them. The CDR3 runs 15 residues. The CDR3 loop is CASSSVRAGATEAFF. CDR3 sequence (DNA): TGCGCCAGCAGCTCAGTACGGGCAGGCGCCACTGAAGCTTTCTTT.

The chain links TRBV6-5 to TRBJ2-1; D unresolved. This CDR3 spans 14 amino acids. Trimming removed 8 bases from V and 4 bases from J, with 15 bases in between. The V gene's germline CDR1 is MNHEY and CDR2 SVGAGI. Written as DNA, the CDR3 is TGTGCCAGCGGGGATTACCCACCTTACAATGAGCAGTTCTTC. Amino acids: CASGDYPPYNEQFF.

The CDR3 DNA is TGTGCCAGCAGCGTAGGACGGCTGAGCTCCTACGAGCAGTACTTC. Translating gives CASSVGRLSSYEQYF. The V call is TRBV9, the J call TRBJ2-7; D gene ambiguous. Per the germline V gene, CDR1 is SGDLS and CDR2 is YYNGEE. V lost 0 bases and J 0 bases, leaving 10 bases between the germline ends. The CDR3 is 15 amino acids.

The V gene is TRBV6-5, the J gene TRBJ1-1; no reliable D call. The CDR3 has 13 amino acids. CDR1 is MNHEY, CDR2 SVGAGI, per germline. V lost 6 bases, J lost 2 bases, and 10 bases lay in between. CDR3 protein: CASRPQDNTEAFF. The CDR3 nucleotides are TGTGCCAGCAGGCCCCAAGATAACACTGAAGCTTTCTTT.

This chain links TRBV6-5 with TRBJ2-1; possibly TRBD1 for D (6 bases). Germline CDR1 and CDR2: MNHEY and SVGAGI. The V and J ends lost 5 bases and 10 bases respectively, with 18 bases between them. This CDR3 spans 14 amino acids. The CDR3 DNA follows: TGTGCCAGCAGTCAGGCCCAGGGGTTTGGGGAGCAGTTCTTC. Translated: CASSQAQGFGEQFF.

The rearrangement joins TRBV30 to TRBJ1-6, with 9 positions matching TRBD1. CDR1 and CDR2 (germline): GTSNPN, SVGIG (reference sequence). The CDR3 contains 21 residues. The V and J ends lost 1 base and 8 bases, in that order; junction bases with no gene match: 24. This chain's CDR3 is CAWSARPGTGQEKDGYSPLHF. The DNA of the CDR3 is TGTGCCTGGAGTGCCCGTCCCGGGACAGGGCAGGAGAAGGATGGGTATTCACCCCTCCACTTT.

J is TRBJ1-5 and V is TRBV5-4; the match to TRBD1 covers 8 bases. The germline CDR1 and CDR2 sequences are SGHNT and YYREEE (reference sequence). V was pared by 3 bases and J by 3 bases, with 2 bases of the junction left unmatched. The CDR3 contains 14 residues. The CDR3 nucleotides are TGTGCCAGCAGCTCGGACAGGGACAATCAGCCCCAGCATTTT. Protein product: CASSSDRDNQPQHF.

The V gene is TRBV7-8, the J gene TRBJ2-7; D is ambiguous. The V end lost 2 bases, the J end lost 4 bases, and 12 bases lay between the germline ends. This CDR3 has 14 residues. Per germline, CDR1 SGHVS and CDR2 FQNEAQ. The CDR3 DNA is TGTGCCAGCAGCTTAATGCTTAGTTCTTACGAGCAGTACTTC. Translation gives CASSLMLSSYEQYF.

This sequence joins TRBV5-4 and TRBJ1-1, with D perhaps TRBD1 (5 bases). The V gene lost 4 bases and the J gene lost 4 bases, with 17 bases spanning the gap. This CDR3 has 15 residues. Germline CDR1 and CDR2: SGHNT and YYREEE (reference sequence). The CDR3 bases are TGTGCCAGCAGCCGAATGACAGTCGGCCCCACTGAAGCTTTCTTT. Translation: CASSRMTVGPTEAFF.

The chain combines TRBV5-8 with TRBJ1-2; D might be TRBD1 (5 bases). The germline V and J ends were trimmed by 4 bases and 6 bases, with 16 bases remaining between them. Germline CDR1 and CDR2: SGHTS and YDEGEE. The CDR3 covers 14 residues. The CDR3 spells CASSPRGGRDGYTF. The CDR3 DNA reads as TGTGCCAGCAGCCCCCGGGGCGGGCGGGATGGCTACACCTTC.

This sequence joins TRBV5-6 and TRBJ2-7; 7 bases fit TRBD1. V shed 1 base and J 3 bases; nucleotides not matched to a gene: 10. Germline CDR1 is SGHDT and CDR2 is YYEEEE. This CDR3 has 16 amino acids. CDR3 amino acids: CASSLYFSDRIYEQYF. Here the CDR3 DNA reads TGTGCCAGCAGCTTGTATTTCTCGGACAGGATCTACGAGCAGTACTTC.

This chain joins TRBV30 and TRBJ1-6; D remains unclear. V gave up 0 bases and J gave up 12 bases, with 9 bases separating them. This CDR3 has 12 residues. Germline-derived CDR1 and CDR2 are GTSNPN and SVGIG (reference sequence). This CDR3 is CAWSVSVGPLHF. The CDR3 bases are TGTGCCTGGAGTGTTTCGGTTGGACCCCTCCACTTT.

The gene calls are TRBV2 and TRBJ2-7; unclear D gene. This CDR3 spans 12 amino acids. V was cut by 7 bases and J by 0 bases, with 7 bases left in between. Germline V CDR1 and CDR2: SNHLY, FYNNEI. CDR3 sequence (DNA): TGTGCCAGCACCAAGGGCTCCTACGAGCAGTACTTC. It codes for CASTKGSYEQYF.

This sequence joins TRBV12-3 or TRBV12-4 and TRBJ1-1, with D unclear. This CDR3 contains 12 residues. Between the trimmed V and J ends, which lost 3 bases and 7 bases, there was a span of 9 bases. CDR3 protein: CASSFGRIEAFF. The CDR3 DNA follows: TGTGCCAGCAGTTTTGGGCGGATTGAAGCTTTCTTT.

The gene calls are TRBV28 and TRBJ1-2; a possible D gene is TRBD1 (5 bases). CDR1 is MDHEN, CDR2 SYDVKM, per germline. The CDR3 runs 12 residues. V shed 6 bases and J shed 5 bases, with 10 bases lying between them. CDR3 region: CASRQGGYGYTF. The CDR3 DNA follows: TGTGCCAGCAGGCAGGGTGGTTATGGCTACACCTTC.

The genes are TRBV28 and TRBJ2-1; TRBD2 matches at 15 bases. CDR1 and CDR2 (germline): MDHEN, SYDVKM. This CDR3 has 15 residues. The trim removed 6 bases at V and 7 bases at J, leaving 4 bases unmatched. This CDR3 is CASRPGTSGRNEQFF. CDR3 bases: TGTGCCAGCAGACCTGGGACTAGCGGGAGGAATGAGCAGTTCTTC.

This chain connects TRBV28 to TRBJ1-4, with TRBD1 as a possible D gene (5 bases). This CDR3 spans 13 amino acids. Trimming took off 8 bases at V and 5 bases at J, with 12 bases between the two ends. From germline, CDR1 is MDHEN and CDR2 SYDVKM. Here the CDR3 DNA reads TGTGCCAGCCTAGACAGCTCCAATGAAAAACTGTTTTTT. It specifies CASLDSSNEKLFF.

The V gene is TRBV5-6, the J gene TRBJ2-7; 9 bases map to TRBD2. The CDR3 has 15 amino acids. V shed 0 bases, J shed 3 bases, and the junction held 4 bases outside the gene matches. Germline values: CDR1 SGHDT, CDR2 YYEEEE. In nucleotides, the CDR3 is TGTGCCAGCAGCTTGGCTGGCGGGAGGGACTACGAGCAGTACTTC. Protein sequence: CASSLAGGRDYEQYF.

The chain couples TRBV11-2 to TRBJ2-1, with 9 bases matching TRBD1. CDR1 is SGHAT, CDR2 FQNNGV, per germline. The CDR3 covers 15 residues. Losses at the gene ends were 5 bases for V and 7 bases for J; bases not matched to a gene: 9. This chain's CDR3 is CASSLRTGVANEQFF. CDR3 in DNA: TGTGCCAGCAGCCTACGGACAGGGGTTGCGAATGAGCAGTTCTTC.

This clone was counted only a few times. The chain recombines TRBV10-1 with TRBJ2-1, with 7 bases that match TRBD2. Germline V lookup: CDR1 WNHNN, CDR2 SYGVQD (reference sequence). The CDR3 length is 14 residues. With V trimmed by 11 bases and J by 6 bases, 13 bases remained unmatched. CDR3 sequence reads: CAAPPGEGSNEQFF. The CDR3 DNA is TGCGCCGCCCCCCCGGGGGAGGGAAGCAATGAGCAGTTCTTC.

The rearrangement uses TRBV6-5 and TRBJ2-7, with D unresolved. Germline V lookup: CDR1 MNHEY, CDR2 SVGAGI. This CDR3 is 14 amino acids long. The V and J ends lost 9 bases and 1 base respectively, with 16 bases between them. CDR3 DNA sequence: TGTGCCAGTAAACCCGTTTCCGGGTCCTACGAGCAGTACTTC. Its protein product is CASKPVSGSYEQYF.